This T cell receptor (beta chain) was sequenced for a study of blood T cell repertoires in COVID-19. Looking at the study overall: Samples of COVID-19 (acute and convalescent) were obtained from the United States, Italy and Spain. T cells, B-cell-depleted T cells, or PBMCs supplied cDNA or gDNA.

As originally analysed: Reference gene primer amplification gave nucleated cell count estimates. TCRdb's copy holds only in-frame clones and misses some; the assay was immunoSEQ multiplex PCR. V and J calls and clone size are copied from that table; D and trimming were computed from the DNA. The table records 280,000 or so clones, 85% to 90% of them present only once. V lost 0 bases, J lost 2 bases, and 11 bases lay in between. The CDR3 totals 15 residues. Germline loops: CDR1 SGDLS, CDR2 YYNGEE. This clone appeared once. The chain uses TRBV9 and TRBJ1-2, with D possibly being TRBD1 (5 bases). Sequenced material: peripheral blood. The clonotype was recovered from a human donor in a cohort sampled during active COVID-19. Written as DNA, the CDR3 is TGTGCCAGCAGCGTAGCTGGGGCGAAGAACTATGGCTACACCTTC. It codes for CASSVAGAKNYGYTF.